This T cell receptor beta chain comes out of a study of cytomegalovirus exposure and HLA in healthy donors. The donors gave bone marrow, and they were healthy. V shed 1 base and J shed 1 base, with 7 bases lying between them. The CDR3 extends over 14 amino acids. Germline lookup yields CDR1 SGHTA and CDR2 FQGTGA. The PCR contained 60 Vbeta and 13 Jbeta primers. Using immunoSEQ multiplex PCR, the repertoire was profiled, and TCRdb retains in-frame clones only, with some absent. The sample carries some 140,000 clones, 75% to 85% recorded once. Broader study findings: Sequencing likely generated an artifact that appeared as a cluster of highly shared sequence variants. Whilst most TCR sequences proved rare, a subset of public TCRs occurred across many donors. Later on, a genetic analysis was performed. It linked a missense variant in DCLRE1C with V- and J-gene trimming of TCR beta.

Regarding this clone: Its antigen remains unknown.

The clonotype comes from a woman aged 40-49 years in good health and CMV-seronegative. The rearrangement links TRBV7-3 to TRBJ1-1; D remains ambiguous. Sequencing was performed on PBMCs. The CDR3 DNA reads TGTGCCAGCAGCTTAATTGGGCCGAACACTGAAGCTTTCTTT. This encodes CASSLIGPNTEAFF.